The 6 T cell receptor beta chains below all came from one sample that was sequenced in a study of control samples from healthy donors and cancer patients. Generated by immunoSEQ multiplex PCR, the TCRdb table keeps only in-frame clones and is missing some. The sample includes roughly 130,000 clones, roughly 94% of them seen just once. Sequencing was done on a sample of PBMCs. These receptors were collected from a man aged 60-69 years with colorectal cancer.

This clone was found once. The chain links TRBV2 to TRBJ2-3; 12 bases map to TRBD2. Germline CDR1 and CDR2: SNHLY and FYNNEI. V lost 8 bases, J lost 3 bases, and 6 bases stayed unmatched. This CDR3 spans 15 amino acids. CDR3 region: CASFPGLAGTDTQYF. The CDR3 DNA reads as TGTGCCAGCTTTCCCGGACTAGCGGGGACAGATACGCAGTATTTT. Complete variable domain (other parts from reference TRBV2 and TRBJ2-3): EPEVTQTPSHQVTQMGQEVILRCVPISNHLYFYWYRQILGQKVEFLVSFYNNEISEKSEIFDDQFSVERPDGSNFTLKIRSTKLEDSAMYFCASFPGLAGTDTQYFGPGTRLTVL.

This chain joins TRBV29-1 and TRBJ1-1, with D unresolved. Germline CDR1 SQVTM, CDR2 ANQGSEA. The CDR3 sequence is 12 residues long. The V end was cut by 5 bases, the J end by 4 bases, with 11 bases between. DNA of the CDR3: TGCAGCGTTACAGACGGGGTCACTGAAGCTTTCTTT. Translation gives CSVTDGVTEAFF.

This clone was seen a single time. The junction departs from the called germline gene at one end, perhaps through a read error. This sequence joins TRBV2 and TRBJ2-2, with TRBD1 matching over 8 bases. This CDR3 has 14 residues. Germline V CDR1 and CDR2: SNHLY, FYNNEI. CDR3 bases: TGTGCCAGCAGGGAAGGACAGGGAACCGGGGAGCTGTTTTTT. Its translation: CASREGQGTGELFF.

J is TRBJ2-3 and V is TRBV5-1; TRBD2 matches at 10 bases. Germline V gene data show CDR1 as SGHRS and CDR2 as YFSETQ. There are 15 residues in the CDR3. V dropped 2 bases and J dropped 3; count of bases not matched to a gene: 3. DNA for the CDR3: TGCGCCAGCAGCTTAGTAGCGGGGGGTACAGATACGCAGTATTTT. This translates into CASSLVAGGTDTQYF.

This sequence joins TRBV7-2 and TRBJ1-2, with a weak D call TRBD1 (5 bases). Germline CDR1 reads SGHTA; CDR2 reads FQGNSA. Between the trimmed V and J ends, which lost 2 bases and 2 bases, there was a span of 12 bases. CDR3 length: 15 amino acids. CDR3 amino acids: CASSLTRGANYGYTF. As DNA, the CDR3 is TGTGCCAGCAGCTTAACCAGAGGGGCGAACTATGGCTACACCTTC.

The V call is TRBV7-9, the J call TRBJ2-7; TRBD1 might be the D (5 bases). CDR3 size: 14 residues. Germline loops: CDR1 SEHNR, CDR2 FQNEAQ (reference sequence). V shed 5 bases and J shed 2 bases, with 13 bases lying between them. The CDR3 spells CASSPTVNPYEQYF. CDR3 bases: TGTGCCAGCAGCCCGACAGTCAACCCCTACGAGCAGTACTTC.